This TCR beta chain came from a study of cytomegalovirus exposure and HLA in healthy donors. Whole-study findings and limits: Later analysis demonstrated an association between a missense DCLRE1C variant and TCR beta V- and J-gene trimming. In a later analysis, an Asian-associated ancestry cluster reportedly showed fewer N-insertions than the approximately 610-donor mean. Immune exposure information comprised only CMV serostatus.

The CDR3 is 14 amino acids. V dropped 5 bases and J dropped 7; count of bases not matched to a gene: 4. The V gene's germline CDR1 is MNHEY and CDR2 SMNVEV (reference sequence). On this clone: Its antigen is as yet unknown.

60 Vbeta and 13 Jbeta primers were used in PCR. Using immunoSEQ multiplex PCR, the repertoire was profiled, and TCRdb retains in-frame clones only, with some absent. The sample records about 200,000 clones, over 75% being singletons. The sample comprised PBMCs. J is TRBJ1-6 and V is TRBV27; 8 bases are shared with TRBD1. This TCR came from a girl aged 2-15 years in good health and CMV-seronegative. CDR3 sequence: CASSPQGANSPLHF. The CDR3 region has the DNA TGTGCCAGCAGTCCCCAGGGGGCCAATTCACCCCTCCACTTT.